This TCR beta chain originates from a study of cytomegalovirus exposure and HLA in healthy donors. General study findings and limits: Sequencing likely produced, as an artifact, a cluster of highly shared sequence variants. Most TCR sequences were rare, but some public TCRs occurred in many donors.

With regard to this clone: Its specificity is unknown.

Both 60 Vbeta primers and 13 Jbeta primers went into the PCR. Original handling: Later reanalysis found approximately 80 million unique TCR beta chains, about 11 million of them shared. Profiling relied on immunoSEQ multiplex PCR, and the TCRdb table lists in-frame clones only, not all of them. V and J calls and clone size follow that table, whereas D and trimming were derived from the DNA. The sample records about 210,000 clones, about 83% being singletons. V was pared by 6 bases and J by 1 base, with 4 bases of the junction left unmatched. CDR3 length: 14 amino acids. Germline assignment: CDR1 MNHNS and CDR2 SASEGT.

The receptor was isolated from a middle-aged man in good health and CMV-seropositive. This sequence joins TRBV6-1 and TRBJ2-5; 8 bases agree with TRBD1. Sequenced sample: PBMCs. The DNA for the CDR3 is TGTGCCAGCAGGGACAGGGTTACCCAAGAGACCCAGTACTTC. Protein product: CASRDRVTQETQYF.